This T cell receptor beta chain comes out of a study of radiotherapy plus CTLA-4 blockade in lung cancer. The CDR3 is 12 residues long. The germline gives CDR1 MNHEY, CDR2 SVGAGI. The germline V and J ends were trimmed by 6 bases and 9 bases, with 12 bases remaining between them. Sequencing was performed with immunoSEQ multiplex PCR; in TCRdb, only in-frame clones are kept and a portion is missing. Of tens of thousands of clones listed, under 80% are singletons. V usage is TRBV6-5 and J usage is TRBJ1-5, with a tentative D call TRBD1 (5 bases). The source material was peripheral blood, sampled from a patient treated with radiotherapy plus ipilimumab. This TCR derives from a human donor with non-small cell lung cancer who had a partial response to radiotherapy plus ipilimumab. Some clones in this sample may be carry-over from other donors' samples. CDR3 protein: CASRGPTGPQHF. The CDR3, as DNA: TGTGCCAGCAGGGGGCCGACGGGGCCCCAGCATTTT.